Listed here are 15 T cell receptor beta chains from one sample, sequenced in a study of identifying expanded T cells in peripheral blood. Some clones are missing from TCRdb's copy, which holds only in-frame ones; the method was immunoSEQ multiplex PCR. The sample yields roughly 100,000 clones, around 90% seen once. Material: blood. These TCRs come from a person aged 18 to 70 in good health.

This chain joins TRBV19 and TRBJ1-2; 7 nucleotides line up with TRBD1. Germline CDR1 reads LNHDA; CDR2 reads SQIVND (reference sequence). V trimming: 5 bases; J trimming: 0 bases; junction bases outside the gene matches: 6. The CDR3 is 15 amino acids. The CDR3 loop reads CASSPWDRPNYGYTF. DNA of the CDR3: TGTGCCAGTAGTCCATGGGACAGACCTAACTATGGCTACACCTTC.

The genes are TRBV6-1 and TRBJ2-1; D is undetermined. Germline-derived CDR1 and CDR2 are MNHNS and SASEGT. Trimming took off 0 bases at V and 4 bases at J, with 7 bases between the two ends. CDR3 length: 14 amino acids. Written as DNA, the CDR3 is TGTGCCAGCAGTGAAGCGTGGGGTTACAATGAGCAGTTCTTC. Translation: CASSEAWGYNEQFF.

The V and J genes are TRBV27 and TRBJ2-2; D might be TRBD2 (7 bases). Germline-derived CDR1 and CDR2 are MNHEY and SMNVEV (reference sequence). V was shortened by 6 bases and J by 0 bases, with 14 bases between the two germline ends. The CDR3 consists of 16 residues. CDR3 sequence (DNA): TGTGCCAGCAGAATGGGGGGGCGATCGAACACCGGGGAGCTGTTTTTT. This sequence encodes CASRMGGRSNTGELFF.

The chain carries TRBV2 and TRBJ2-1; TRBD2 matches at 7 bases. Germline-derived CDR1 and CDR2 are SNHLY and FYNNEI. The CDR3 extends over 15 amino acids. V gave up 4 bases and J gave up 8 bases; unmatched junction bases: 11. CDR3 sequence: CASSAGGGKFYEQFF. CDR3 sequence (DNA): TGTGCCAGCAGTGCTGGCGGGGGAAAGTTCTATGAGCAGTTCTTC.

In this sample, this clone turned up once. The chain joins TRBV6-5 to TRBJ2-5, with D maybe TRBD1 (5 bases). V was clipped by 0 bases and J by 4 bases, with 12 bases between them. This CDR3 is built from 15 residues. The germline CDR1 and CDR2 sequences are MNHEY and SVGAGI. Here the CDR3 DNA reads TGTGCCAGCAGTTACTCAGGCAGGGTGGGAGAGACCCAGTACTTC. It specifies CASSYSGRVGETQYF.

The chain is built from TRBV29-1 and TRBJ1-3, with TRBD1 matching over 10 bases. With V trimmed by 4 bases and J by 4 bases, 4 bases remained unmatched. CDR3 length equals 14 residues. Germline V gene data show CDR1 as SQVTM and CDR2 as ANQGSEA. CDR3 loop: CSVGETGGGNTIYF. CDR3 DNA: TGCAGCGTTGGTGAGACAGGGGGCGGAAACACCATATATTTT. The full variable domain, with the rest looked up from reference TRBV29-1 and TRBJ1-3, is SAVISQKPSRDICQRGTSLTIQCQVDSQVTMMFWYRQQPGQSLTLIATANQGSEATYESGFVIDKFPISRPNLTFSTLTVSNMSPEDSSIYLCSVGETGGGNTIYFGEGSWLTVV.

The V call is TRBV5-8, the J call TRBJ2-2; D call uncertain. This CDR3 contains 14 residues. The germline V gene has CDR1 SGHTS and CDR2 YDEGEE. V was trimmed by 5 bases and J by 6 bases, leaving 14 bases between them. The CDR3 coding sequence is TGTGCCAGCAGACCAACCTTATCGTCCGGGGAGCTGTTTTTT. Protein product: CASRPTLSSGELFF.

The rearrangement joins TRBV4-3 to TRBJ1-1; no clear D gene. The length of the CDR3 is 13 residues. Germline CDR1 and CDR2: LGHNA and YSLEER. V lost 0 bases, J lost 3 bases, and 5 bases lay in between. The CDR3 is CASSQDSDTEAFF. The CDR3 region has the DNA TGCGCCAGCAGCCAAGATTCTGACACTGAAGCTTTCTTT.

The gene calls are TRBV11-2 and TRBJ1-2; D is ambiguous. Germline CDR1 SGHAT, CDR2 FQNNGV. The V end was cut by 5 bases, the J end by 4 bases, with 14 bases between. This CDR3 has 14 amino acids. The DNA for the CDR3 is TGTGCCAGCAGCCTGGTTGAGAGCGGCTATGGCTACACCTTC. Its translation: CASSLVESGYGYTF.

The genes are TRBV5-4 and TRBJ1-2; possible D gene TRBD1, 6 bases. Trimming cost V 6 bases and J 2 bases, with 14 bases left between them. This CDR3 has 14 residues. The germline V gene encodes CDR1 SGHNT and CDR2 YYREEE (reference sequence). The CDR3 region is CASNGGQANYGYTF. For the CDR3, the DNA is TGTGCCAGCAACGGGGGGCAGGCGAACTATGGCTACACCTTC.

The V gene is TRBV6-5, the J gene TRBJ2-1, with D maybe TRBD2 (7 bases). The V end was cut by 8 bases, the J end by 5 bases, with 16 bases between. The CDR3 spans 14 residues. CDR1 MNHEY and CDR2 SVGAGI come from the germline V gene. In DNA, the CDR3 is TGTGCCAGCGTGGGAGGGGGGGCCCACAATGAGCAGTTCTTC. Translated, it gives CASVGGGAHNEQFF.

The rearrangement joins TRBV19 to TRBJ2-2; perhaps TRBD1 as D (6 bases). The germline V gene has CDR1 LNHDA and CDR2 SQIVND (reference sequence). Trimming stripped 7 bases from V and 6 bases from J, with 18 bases between. The CDR3 contains 15 residues. This CDR3 reads CASTPLDSKSGELFF. CDR3 bases: TGTGCCAGTACCCCGCTGGACAGTAAGTCCGGGGAGCTGTTTTTT.

This clone was detected once. The chain combines TRBV18 with TRBJ1-5, with D possibly matching TRBD1 (6 bases). Trimming cost V 4 bases and J 0 bases, with 10 bases left between them. This CDR3 region has 15 residues. Germline CDR1 reads KGHSH; CDR2 reads LQKENI. The CDR3 is CASSQQGYSNQPQHF. The CDR3 DNA reads TGTGCCAGCTCACAACAGGGTTATAGCAATCAGCCCCAGCATTTT.

The V gene is TRBV4-3, the J gene TRBJ2-7; possible D gene TRBD1, 8 bases. V lost 0 bases and J lost 6, with 21 bases in between. The CDR3 covers 17 residues. Per the germline V gene, CDR1 is LGHNA and CDR2 is YSLEER. DNA of the CDR3: TGCGCCAGCAGCCAAGACCTCGCGGGGGCAGGGGGCCTCGAGCAGTACTTC. This codes for CASSQDLAGAGGLEQYF.

The chain has TRBV6-4 and TRBJ1-1; tentatively, D is TRBD1 (5 bases). Trimming took 6 bases from V and 1 from J, leaving 9 bases between them. CDR3 length: 13 residues. Germline CDR1 reads MRHNA; CDR2 reads SNTAGT. The CDR3 DNA reads as TGTGCCAGCAGCGTGGACAAGAACACTGAAGCTTTCTTT. It specifies CASSVDKNTEAFF.